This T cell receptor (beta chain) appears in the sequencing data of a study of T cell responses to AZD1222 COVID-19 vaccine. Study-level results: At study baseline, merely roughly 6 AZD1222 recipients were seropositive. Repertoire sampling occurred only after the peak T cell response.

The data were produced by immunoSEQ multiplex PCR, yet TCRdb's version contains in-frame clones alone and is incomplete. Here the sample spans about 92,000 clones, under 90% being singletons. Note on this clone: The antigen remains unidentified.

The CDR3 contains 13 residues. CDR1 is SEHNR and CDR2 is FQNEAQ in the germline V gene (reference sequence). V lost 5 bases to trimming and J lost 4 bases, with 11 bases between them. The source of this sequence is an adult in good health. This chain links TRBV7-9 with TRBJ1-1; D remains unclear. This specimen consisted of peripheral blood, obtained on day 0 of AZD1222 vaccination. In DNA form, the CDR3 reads TGTGCCAGCAGCCTGGAACTGAGCACTGAAGCTTTCTTT. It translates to CASSLELSTEAFF.